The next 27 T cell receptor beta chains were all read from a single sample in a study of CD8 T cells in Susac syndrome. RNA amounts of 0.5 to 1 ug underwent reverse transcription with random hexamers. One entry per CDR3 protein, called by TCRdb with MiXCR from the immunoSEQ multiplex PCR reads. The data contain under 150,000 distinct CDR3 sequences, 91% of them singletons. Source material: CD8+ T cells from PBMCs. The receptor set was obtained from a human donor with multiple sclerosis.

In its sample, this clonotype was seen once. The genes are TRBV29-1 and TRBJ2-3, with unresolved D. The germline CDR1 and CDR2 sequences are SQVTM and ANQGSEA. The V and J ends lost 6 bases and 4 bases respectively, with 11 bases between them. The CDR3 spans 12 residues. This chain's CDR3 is CSVLTPPDTQYF. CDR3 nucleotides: TGCAGCGTGCTGACTCCGCCAGATACGCAGTATTTT.

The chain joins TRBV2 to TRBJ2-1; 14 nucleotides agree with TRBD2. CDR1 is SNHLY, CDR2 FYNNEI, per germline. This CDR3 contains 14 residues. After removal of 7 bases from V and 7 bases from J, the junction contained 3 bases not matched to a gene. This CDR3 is CASTWTSGRNEQFF. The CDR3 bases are TGTGCCAGCACCTGGACTAGCGGGAGGAATGAGCAGTTCTTC. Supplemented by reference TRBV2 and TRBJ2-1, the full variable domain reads EPEVTQTPSHQVTQMGQEVILRCVPISNHLYFYWYRQILGQKVEFLVSFYNNEISEKSEIFDDQFSVERPDGSNFTLKIRSTKLEDSAMYFCASTWTSGRNEQFFGPGTRLTVL.

CDR3 region: CSVELEGSGTQYF. The CDR3 DNA sequence: TGCAGCGTTGAACTGGAGGGGTCGGGTACGCAGTATTTT. The chain carries TRBV29-1 and TRBJ2-3; D is perhaps TRBD2 (6 bases). The CDR3 totals 13 residues. Trimming cost V 2 bases and J 8 bases, with 14 bases left between them. Germline V gene lookup returns CDR1 SQVTM and CDR2 ANQGSEA.

The CDR3 protein is CASSDGTSGRADEYF. In DNA, the CDR3 is TGTGCCAGCAGCGACGGGACTAGCGGGAGGGCCGATGAGTACTTC. V and J are TRBV5-6 and TRBJ2-4; TRBD2 matches 16 bases. The CDR3 totals 15 residues. Germline lookup yields CDR1 SGHDT and CDR2 YYEEEE. The junction had 9 bases not matched to a gene; V was cut back by 4 bases and J by 14 bases.

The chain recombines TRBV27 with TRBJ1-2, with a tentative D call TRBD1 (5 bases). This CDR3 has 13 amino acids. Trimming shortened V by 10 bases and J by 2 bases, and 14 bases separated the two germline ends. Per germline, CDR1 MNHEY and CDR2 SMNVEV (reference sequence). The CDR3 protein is CATAPTENYGYTF. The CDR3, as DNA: TGTGCCACTGCCCCGACAGAAAACTATGGCTACACCTTC.

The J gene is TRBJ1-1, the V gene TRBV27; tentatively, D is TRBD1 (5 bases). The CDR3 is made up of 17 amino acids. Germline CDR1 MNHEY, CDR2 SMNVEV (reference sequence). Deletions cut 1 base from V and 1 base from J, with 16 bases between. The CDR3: CASSLLALSTENTEAFF. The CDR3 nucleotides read TGTGCCAGCAGTTTATTGGCCCTCTCGACAGAGAACACTGAAGCTTTCTTT.

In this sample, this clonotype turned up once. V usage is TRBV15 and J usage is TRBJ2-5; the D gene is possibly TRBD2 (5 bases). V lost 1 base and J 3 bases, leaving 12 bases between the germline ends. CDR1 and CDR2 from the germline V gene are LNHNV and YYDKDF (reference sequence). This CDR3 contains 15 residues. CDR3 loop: CATSRVPDGKETQYF. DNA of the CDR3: TGTGCCACCAGCAGAGTCCCTGACGGGAAAGAGACCCAGTACTTC.

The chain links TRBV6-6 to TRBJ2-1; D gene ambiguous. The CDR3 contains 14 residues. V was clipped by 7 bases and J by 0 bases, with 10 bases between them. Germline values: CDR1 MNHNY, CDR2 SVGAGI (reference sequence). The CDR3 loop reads CASKFYSSYNEQFF. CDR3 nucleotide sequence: TGTGCCAGCAAATTCTACTCCTCCTACAATGAGCAGTTCTTC.

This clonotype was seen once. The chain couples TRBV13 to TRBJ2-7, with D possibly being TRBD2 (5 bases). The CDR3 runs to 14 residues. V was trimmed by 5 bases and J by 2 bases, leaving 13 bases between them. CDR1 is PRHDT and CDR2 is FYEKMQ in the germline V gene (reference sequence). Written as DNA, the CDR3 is TGTGCCAGCAGCGTCGGACTTTTTACCTACGAGCAGTACTTC. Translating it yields CASSVGLFTYEQYF.

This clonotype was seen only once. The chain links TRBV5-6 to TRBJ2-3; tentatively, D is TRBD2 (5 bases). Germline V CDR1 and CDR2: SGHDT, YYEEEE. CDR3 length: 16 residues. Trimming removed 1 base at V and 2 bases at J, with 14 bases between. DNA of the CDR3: TGTGCCAGCAGCTTGCTCCTAGCCGGGCCCACAGATACGCAGTATTTT. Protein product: CASSLLLAGPTDTQYF.

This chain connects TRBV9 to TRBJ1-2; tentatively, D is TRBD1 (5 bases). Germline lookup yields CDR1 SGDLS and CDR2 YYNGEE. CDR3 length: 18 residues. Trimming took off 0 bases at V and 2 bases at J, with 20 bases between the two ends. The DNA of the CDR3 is TGTGCCAGCAGCGTAGCCCGCGACGACGACCAGGGAAACTATGGCTACACCTTC. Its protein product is CASSVARDDDQGNYGYTF.

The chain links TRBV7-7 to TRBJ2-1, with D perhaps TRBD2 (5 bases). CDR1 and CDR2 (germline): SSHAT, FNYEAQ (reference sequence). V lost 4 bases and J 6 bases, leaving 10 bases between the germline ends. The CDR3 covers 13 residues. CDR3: CASSSGGLNEQFF. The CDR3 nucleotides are TGTGCCAGCAGCTCAGGAGGCCTCAATGAGCAGTTCTTC.

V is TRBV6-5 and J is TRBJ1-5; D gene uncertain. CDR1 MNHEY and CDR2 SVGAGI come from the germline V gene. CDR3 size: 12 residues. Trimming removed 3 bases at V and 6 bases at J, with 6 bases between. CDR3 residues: CASSYYLQPQHF. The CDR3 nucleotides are TGTGCCAGCAGTTATTACCTTCAGCCCCAGCATTTT.

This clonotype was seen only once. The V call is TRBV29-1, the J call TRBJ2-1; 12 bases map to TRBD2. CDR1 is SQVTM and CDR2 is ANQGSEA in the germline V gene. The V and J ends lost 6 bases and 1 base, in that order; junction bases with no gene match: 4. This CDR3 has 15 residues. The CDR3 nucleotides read TGCAGCGTCGCCGGACTAGCGGGATCCTACAATGAGCAGTTCTTC. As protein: CSVAGLAGSYNEQFF.

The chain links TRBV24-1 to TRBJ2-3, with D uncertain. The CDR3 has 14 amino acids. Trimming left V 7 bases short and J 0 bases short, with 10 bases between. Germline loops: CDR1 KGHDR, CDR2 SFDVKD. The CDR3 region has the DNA TGTGCCACCAGCCCCCCGGAAAGCACAGATACGCAGTATTTT. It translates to CATSPPESTDTQYF.

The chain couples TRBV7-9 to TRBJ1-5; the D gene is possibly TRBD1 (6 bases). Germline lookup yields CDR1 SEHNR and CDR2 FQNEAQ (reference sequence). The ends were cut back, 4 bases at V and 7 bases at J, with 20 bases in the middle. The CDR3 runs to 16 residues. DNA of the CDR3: TGTGCCAGCAGCTGGGGGGCGGCAGACGATTCACAGCCCCAGCATTTT. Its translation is CASSWGAADDSQPQHF.

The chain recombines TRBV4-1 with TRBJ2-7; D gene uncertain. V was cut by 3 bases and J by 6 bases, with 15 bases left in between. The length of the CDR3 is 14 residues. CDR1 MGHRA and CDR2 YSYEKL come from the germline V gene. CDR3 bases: TGCGCCAGCAGCCACTTAAAAGGGCGAACCGAGCAGTACTTC. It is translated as CASSHLKGRTEQYF.

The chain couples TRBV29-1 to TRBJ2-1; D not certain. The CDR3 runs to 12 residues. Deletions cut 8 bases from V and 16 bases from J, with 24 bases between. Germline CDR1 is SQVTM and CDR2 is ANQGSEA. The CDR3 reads CSISDGAMSIFF. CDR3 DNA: TGCAGCATTTCGGACGGAGCAATGAGCATCTTCTTC.

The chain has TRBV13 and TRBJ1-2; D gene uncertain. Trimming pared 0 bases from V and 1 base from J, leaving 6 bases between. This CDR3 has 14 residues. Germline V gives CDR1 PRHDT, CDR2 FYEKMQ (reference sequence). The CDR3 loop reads CASSLGGSNYGYTF. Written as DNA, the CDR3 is TGTGCCAGCAGCTTAGGGGGGAGTAACTATGGCTACACCTTC.

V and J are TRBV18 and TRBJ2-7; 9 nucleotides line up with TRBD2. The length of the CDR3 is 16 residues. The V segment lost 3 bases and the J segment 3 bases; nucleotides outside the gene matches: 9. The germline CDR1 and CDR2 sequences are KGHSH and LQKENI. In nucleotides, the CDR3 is TGTGCCAGCTCACCCGGGAGTAGCGGGGGCAACTACGAGCAGTACTTC. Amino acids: CASSPGSSGGNYEQYF. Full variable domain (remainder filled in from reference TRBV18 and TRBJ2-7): NAGVMQNPRHLVRRRGQEARLRCSPMKGHSHVYWYRQLPEEGLKFMVYLQKENIIDESGMPKERFSAEFPKEGPSILRIQQVVRGDSAAYFCASSPGSSGGNYEQYFGPGTRLTVT.

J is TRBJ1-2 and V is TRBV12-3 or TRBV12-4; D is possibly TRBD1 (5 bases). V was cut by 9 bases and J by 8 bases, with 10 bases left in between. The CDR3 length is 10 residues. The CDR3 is CASRRDGYTF. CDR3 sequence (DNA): TGTGCCAGTCGTCGGGACGGCTACACCTTC.

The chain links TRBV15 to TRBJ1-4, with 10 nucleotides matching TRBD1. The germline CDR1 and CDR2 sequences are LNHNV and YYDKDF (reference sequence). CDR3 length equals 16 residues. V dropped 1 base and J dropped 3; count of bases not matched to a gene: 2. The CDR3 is CATSRGTGGANEKLFF. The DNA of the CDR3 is TGTGCCACCAGCAGAGGGACAGGGGGGGCTAATGAAAAACTGTTTTTT.

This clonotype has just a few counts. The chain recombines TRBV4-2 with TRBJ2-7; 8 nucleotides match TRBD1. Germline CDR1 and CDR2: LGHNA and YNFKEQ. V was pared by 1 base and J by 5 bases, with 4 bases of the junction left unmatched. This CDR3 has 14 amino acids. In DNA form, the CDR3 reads TGTGCCAGCAGCCAAGGGACAGGGACCAACGAGCAGTACTTC. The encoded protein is CASSQGTGTNEQYF.

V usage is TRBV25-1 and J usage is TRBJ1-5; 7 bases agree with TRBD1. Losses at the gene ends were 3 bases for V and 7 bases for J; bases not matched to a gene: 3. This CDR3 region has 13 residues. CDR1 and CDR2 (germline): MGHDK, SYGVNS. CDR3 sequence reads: CASSEQGVQPQHF. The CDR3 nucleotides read TGTGCCAGCAGTGAGCAGGGGGTCCAGCCCCAGCATTTT.

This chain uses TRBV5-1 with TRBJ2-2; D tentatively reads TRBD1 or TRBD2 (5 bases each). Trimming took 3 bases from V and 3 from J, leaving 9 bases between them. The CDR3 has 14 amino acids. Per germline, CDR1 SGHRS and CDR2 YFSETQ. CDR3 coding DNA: TGCGCCAGCAGCTGGGACGTAGACACCGGGGAGCTGTTTTTT. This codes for CASSWDVDTGELFF. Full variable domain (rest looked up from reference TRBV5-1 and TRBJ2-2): KAGVTQTPRYLIKTRGQQVTLSCSPISGHRSVSWYQQTPGQGLQFLFEYFSETQRNKGNFPGRFSGRQFSNSRSEMNVSTLELGDSALYLCASSWDVDTGELFFGEGSRLTVL.

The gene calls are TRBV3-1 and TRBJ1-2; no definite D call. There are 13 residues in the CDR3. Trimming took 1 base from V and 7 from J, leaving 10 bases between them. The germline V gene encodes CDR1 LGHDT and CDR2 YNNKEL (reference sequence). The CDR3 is CASSQALWSGYTF. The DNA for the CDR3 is TGTGCCAGCAGCCAAGCCCTTTGGAGTGGCTACACCTTC.

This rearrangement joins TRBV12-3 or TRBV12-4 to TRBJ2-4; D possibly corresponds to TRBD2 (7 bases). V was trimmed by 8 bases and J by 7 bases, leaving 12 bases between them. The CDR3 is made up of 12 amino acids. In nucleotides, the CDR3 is TGTGCCAGCCGAGGGGGGGACAACATTCAGTACTTC. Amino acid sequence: CASRGGDNIQYF.